This T cell receptor beta chain was recorded in a study of blood T cell repertoires in COVID-19. CDR1 and CDR2 from the germline V gene are MGHRA and YSYEKL. This CDR3 region has 14 residues. The V segment lost 2 bases and the J segment 2 bases; nucleotides outside the gene matches: 3. Repertoires were generated with immunoSEQ multiplex PCR, while TCRdb's copy carries only in-frame clones and drops some. Here the sample spans tens of thousands of clones, around 85% being singletons. This receptor was identified in a woman in her fifties or sixties with acute or convalescent COVID-19. This chain joins TRBV4-1 and TRBJ2-7; 7 bases match TRBD2. The specimen was peripheral blood. CDR3 in DNA: TGCGCCAGCAGCCAAAAGCGGGATGCCTACGAGCAGTACTTC. As protein: CASSQKRDAYEQYF.